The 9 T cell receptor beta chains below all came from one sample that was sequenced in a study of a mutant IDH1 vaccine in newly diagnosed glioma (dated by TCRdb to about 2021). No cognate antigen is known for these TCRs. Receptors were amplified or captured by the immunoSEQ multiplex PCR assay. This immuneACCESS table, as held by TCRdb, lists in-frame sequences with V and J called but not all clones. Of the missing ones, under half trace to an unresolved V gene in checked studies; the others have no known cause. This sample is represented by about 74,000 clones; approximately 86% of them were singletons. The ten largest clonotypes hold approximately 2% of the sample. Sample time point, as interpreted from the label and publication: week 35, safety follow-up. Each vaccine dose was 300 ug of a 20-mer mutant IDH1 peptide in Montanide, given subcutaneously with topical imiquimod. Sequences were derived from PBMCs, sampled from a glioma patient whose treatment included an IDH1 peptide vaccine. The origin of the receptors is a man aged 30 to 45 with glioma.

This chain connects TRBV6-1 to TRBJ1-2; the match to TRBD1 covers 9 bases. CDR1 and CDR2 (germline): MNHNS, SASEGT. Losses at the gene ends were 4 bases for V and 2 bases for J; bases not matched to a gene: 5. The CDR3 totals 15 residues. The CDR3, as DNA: TGTGCCAGCAGTGCGCCGGGACAGGGAAACTATGGCTACACCTTC. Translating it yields CASSAPGQGNYGYTF.

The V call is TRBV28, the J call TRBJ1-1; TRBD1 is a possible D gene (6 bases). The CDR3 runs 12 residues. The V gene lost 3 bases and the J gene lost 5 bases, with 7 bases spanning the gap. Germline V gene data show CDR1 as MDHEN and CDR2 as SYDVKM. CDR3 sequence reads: CASSFRGTEAFF. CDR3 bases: TGTGCCAGCAGTTTCAGGGGAACTGAAGCTTTCTTT.

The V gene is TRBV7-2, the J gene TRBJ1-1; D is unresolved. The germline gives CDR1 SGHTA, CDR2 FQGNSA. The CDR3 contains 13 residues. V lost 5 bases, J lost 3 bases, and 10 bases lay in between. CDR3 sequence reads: CASSTDGYTEAFF. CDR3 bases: TGTGCCAGCAGCACGGACGGATACACTGAAGCTTTCTTT.

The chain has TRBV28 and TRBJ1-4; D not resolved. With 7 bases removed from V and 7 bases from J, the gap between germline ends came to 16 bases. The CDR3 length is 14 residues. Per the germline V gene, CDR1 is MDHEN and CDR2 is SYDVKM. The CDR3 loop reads CASTSTRVAEKLFF. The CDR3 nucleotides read TGTGCCAGCACCTCTACTAGGGTTGCTGAAAAACTGTTTTTT.

This CDR3 is CASLDYYAYEQYF. The CDR3 bases are TGTGCCAGCTTGGACTACTACGCCTACGAGCAGTACTTC. The chain is built from TRBV28 and TRBJ2-7; tentative D call: TRBD2 (6 bases). The CDR3 consists of 13 residues. Between the trimmed V and J ends, which lost 8 bases and 2 bases, there was a span of 13 bases. The germline V gene encodes CDR1 MDHEN and CDR2 SYDVKM.

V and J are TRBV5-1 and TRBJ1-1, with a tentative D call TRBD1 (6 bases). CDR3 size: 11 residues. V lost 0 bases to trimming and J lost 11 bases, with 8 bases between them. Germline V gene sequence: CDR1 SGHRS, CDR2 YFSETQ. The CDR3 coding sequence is TGCGCCAGCAGCTTGGGTACAGGGGCTTTCTTT. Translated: CASSLGTGAFF.

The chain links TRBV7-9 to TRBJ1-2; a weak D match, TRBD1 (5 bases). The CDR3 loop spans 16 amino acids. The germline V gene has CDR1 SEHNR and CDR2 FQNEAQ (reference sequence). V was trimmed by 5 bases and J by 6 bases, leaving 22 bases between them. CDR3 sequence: CASSNQMPGAMDGYTF. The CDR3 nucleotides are TGTGCCAGCAGCAATCAAATGCCCGGGGCCATGGATGGCTACACCTTC.

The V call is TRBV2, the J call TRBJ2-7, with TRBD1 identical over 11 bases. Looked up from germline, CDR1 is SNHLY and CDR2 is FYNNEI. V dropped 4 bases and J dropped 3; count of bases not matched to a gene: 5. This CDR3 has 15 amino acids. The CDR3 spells CASSVGQGAFYEQYF. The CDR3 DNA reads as TGTGCCAGCAGTGTTGGACAGGGGGCGTTCTACGAGCAGTACTTC.

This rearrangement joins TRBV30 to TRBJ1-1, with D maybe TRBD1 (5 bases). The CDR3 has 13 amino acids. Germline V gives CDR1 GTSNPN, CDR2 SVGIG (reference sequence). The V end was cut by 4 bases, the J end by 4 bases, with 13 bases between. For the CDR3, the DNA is TGTGCCTGGATGGAGGTGGGGGGCACTGAAGCTTTCTTT. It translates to CAWMEVGGTEAFF.